This T cell receptor beta chain originates from a study of T cells in narcolepsy. The repertoire was sequenced with immunoSEQ multiplex PCR; TCRdb's copy has only in-frame clones and lacks some. The sample yields 25,000 to 30,000 clones, around 81% seen once. The CDR3 covers 15 residues. Germline assignment: CDR1 LGHNT and CDR2 FRNRAP. Unmatched junction bases numbered 4, after V lost 5 bases and J lost 3 bases. The V call is TRBV12-5, the J call TRBJ2-3, with TRBD1 identical over 11 bases. Material: CD45RA- memory CD4+ T cells from PBMCs. The receptor's source is a human donor with narcolepsy. The DNA for the CDR3 is TGTGCTAGTGGTCCCGGACAGGGGGCGACAGATACGCAGTATTTT. Encoded protein: CASGPGQGATDTQYF.